This T cell receptor (beta chain) was retrieved from a study of identical twins. TCRdb passed the 5' RACE reads through MiXCR, listing each CDR3 protein once. The data hold approximately 1.8 million distinct CDR3 sequences, with about 32% observed a single time. The origin of this receptor is a newborn girl in good health. The sequenced sample was cord blood.

The CDR3: CASSLLSGQQGGYTF. The CDR3 region has the DNA TGTGCCAGCAGCCTACTGTCCGGACAGCAAGGCGGCTACACCTTC. This chain uses TRBV28 with TRBJ1-2; TRBD1 is a possible D gene (6 bases). V shed 6 bases and J shed 8 bases, with 22 bases lying between them. Germline CDR1 reads MDHEN; CDR2 reads SYDVKM. This CDR3 region has 15 residues.